The present T cell receptor (beta chain) was sequenced within a study of blood T cell repertoires in COVID-19. TCRdb keeps only in-frame clones here, not all; method: immunoSEQ multiplex PCR. Found here are roughly 280,000 clones, over 85% of them singletons; the top ten hold approximately 2%. This CDR3 comprises 15 residues. The V end lost 3 bases, the J end lost 1 base, and 13 bases lay between the germline ends. CDR1 SEHNR and CDR2 FQNEAQ come from the germline V gene (reference sequence). Sequencing was done on a sample of PBMCs or T cells enriched from blood (not recorded which). The V gene is TRBV7-9, the J gene TRBJ2-7; TRBD2 is a possible D gene (5 bases). The sequence came from a woman in her fifties or sixties who had recovered from COVID-19. DNA of the CDR3: TGTGCCAGCAGCTTGGTCGTAAGCGGTTCCTACGAGCAGTACTTC. The encoded protein is CASSLVVSGSYEQYF.